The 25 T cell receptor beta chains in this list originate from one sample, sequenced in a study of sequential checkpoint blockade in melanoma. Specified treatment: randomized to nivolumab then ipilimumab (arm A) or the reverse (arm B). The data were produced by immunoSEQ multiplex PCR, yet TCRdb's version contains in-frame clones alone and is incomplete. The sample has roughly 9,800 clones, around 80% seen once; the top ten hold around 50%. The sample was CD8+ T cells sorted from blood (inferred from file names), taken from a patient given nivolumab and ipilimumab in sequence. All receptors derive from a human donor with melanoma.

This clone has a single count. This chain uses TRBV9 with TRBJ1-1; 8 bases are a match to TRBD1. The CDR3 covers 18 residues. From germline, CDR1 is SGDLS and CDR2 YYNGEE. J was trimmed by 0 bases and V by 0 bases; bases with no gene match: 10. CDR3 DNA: TGTGCCAGCAGCGTAGCCCAAGACCGGACAGGGATGAACACTGAAGCTTTCTTT. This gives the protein CASSVAQDRTGMNTEAFF.

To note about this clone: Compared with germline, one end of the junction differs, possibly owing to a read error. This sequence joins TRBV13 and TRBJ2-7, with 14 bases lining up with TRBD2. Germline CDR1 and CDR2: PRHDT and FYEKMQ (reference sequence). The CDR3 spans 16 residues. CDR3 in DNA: TGCGCCAGCAGCCAAGAAGGGACTAGCGGGGGTTACGAGCAGTACTTC. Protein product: CASSQEGTSGGYEQYF.

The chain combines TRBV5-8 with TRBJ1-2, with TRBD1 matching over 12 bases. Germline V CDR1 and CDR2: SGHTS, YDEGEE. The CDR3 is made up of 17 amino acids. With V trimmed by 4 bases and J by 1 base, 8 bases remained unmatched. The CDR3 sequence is CASSLTGTGGGNYGYTF. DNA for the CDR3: TGTGCCAGCAGCCTAACCGGGACAGGGGGCGGTAACTATGGCTACACCTTC.

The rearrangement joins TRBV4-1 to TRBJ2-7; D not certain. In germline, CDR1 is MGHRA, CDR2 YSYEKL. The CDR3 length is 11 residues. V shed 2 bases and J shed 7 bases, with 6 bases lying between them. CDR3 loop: CASSQSGEQYF. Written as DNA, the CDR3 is TGCGCCAGCAGCCAATCCGGGGAGCAGTACTTC.

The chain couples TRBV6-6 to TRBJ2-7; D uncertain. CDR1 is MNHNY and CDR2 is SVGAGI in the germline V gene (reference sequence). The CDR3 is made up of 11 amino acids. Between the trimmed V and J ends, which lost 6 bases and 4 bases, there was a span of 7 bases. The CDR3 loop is CASSRKYEQYF. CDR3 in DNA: TGTGCCAGCAGCCGTAAATACGAGCAGTACTTC.

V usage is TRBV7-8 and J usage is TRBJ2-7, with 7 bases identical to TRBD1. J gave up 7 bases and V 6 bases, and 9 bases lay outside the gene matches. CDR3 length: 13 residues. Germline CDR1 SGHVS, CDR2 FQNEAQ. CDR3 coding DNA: TGTGCCAGCAGTCGATTATCGGGACAGGAGCAGTACTTC. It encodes CASSRLSGQEQYF.

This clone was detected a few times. Here the CDR3 DNA reads TGTGCCTGGGGCAGGGGCTACGAGCAGTACTTC. It translates to CAWGRGYEQYF. The chain links TRBV30 to TRBJ2-7; TRBD1 is a possible D gene (6 bases). The CDR3 is 11 residues long. The ends were cut back, 5 bases at V and 3 bases at J, with 8 bases in the middle. Germline values: CDR1 GTSNPN, CDR2 SVGIG (reference sequence). The variable domain in full, completed from reference TRBV30 and TRBJ2-7, reads SQTIHQWPATLVQPVGSPLSLECTVEGTSNPNLYWYRQAAGRGLQLLFYSVGIGQISSEVPQNLSASRPQDRQFILSSKKLLLSDSGFYLCAWGRGYEQYFGPGTRLTVT.

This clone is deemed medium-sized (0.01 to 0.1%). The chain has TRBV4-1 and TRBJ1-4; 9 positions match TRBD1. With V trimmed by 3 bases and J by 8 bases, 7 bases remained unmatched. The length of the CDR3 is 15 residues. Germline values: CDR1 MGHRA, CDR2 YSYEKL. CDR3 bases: TGCGCCAGCAGCCATCTGGGGGACAGGGCCGAAAAACTGTTTTTT. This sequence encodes CASSHLGDRAEKLFF.

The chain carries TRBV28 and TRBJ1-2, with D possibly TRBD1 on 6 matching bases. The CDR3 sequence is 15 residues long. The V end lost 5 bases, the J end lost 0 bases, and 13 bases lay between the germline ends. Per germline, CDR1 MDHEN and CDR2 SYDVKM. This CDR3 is CASSLSRQANYGYTF. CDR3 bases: TGTGCCAGCAGTCTATCCCGACAGGCTAACTATGGCTACACCTTC.

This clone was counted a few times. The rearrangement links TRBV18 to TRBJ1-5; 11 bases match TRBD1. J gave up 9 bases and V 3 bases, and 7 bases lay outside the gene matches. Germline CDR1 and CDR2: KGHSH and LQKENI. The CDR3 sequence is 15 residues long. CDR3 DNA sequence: TGTGCCAGCTCACCCCCGGGACAGGGGGTTTCGCCCCAGCATTTT. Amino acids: CASSPPGQGVSPQHF.

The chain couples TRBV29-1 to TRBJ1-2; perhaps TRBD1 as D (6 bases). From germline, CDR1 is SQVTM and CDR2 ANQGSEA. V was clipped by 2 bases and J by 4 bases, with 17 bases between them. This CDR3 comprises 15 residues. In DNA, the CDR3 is TGCAGCGTTGAATCCGAGGACAGTCCGGGCTATGGCTACACCTTC. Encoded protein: CSVESEDSPGYGYTF.

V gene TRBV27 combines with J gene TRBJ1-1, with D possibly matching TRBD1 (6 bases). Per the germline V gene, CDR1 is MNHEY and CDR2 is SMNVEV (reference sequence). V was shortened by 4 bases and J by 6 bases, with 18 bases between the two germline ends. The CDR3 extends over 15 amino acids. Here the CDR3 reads CASSSETGNDAEAFF. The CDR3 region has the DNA TGTGCCAGCAGTTCCGAGACAGGAAACGACGCTGAAGCTTTCTTT.

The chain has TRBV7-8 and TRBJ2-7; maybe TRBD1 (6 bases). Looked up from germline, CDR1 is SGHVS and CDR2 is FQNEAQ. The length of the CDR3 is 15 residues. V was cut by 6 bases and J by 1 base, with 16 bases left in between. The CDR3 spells CASRDQGTYSYEQYF. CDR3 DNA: TGTGCCAGCAGAGACCAGGGGACATATTCCTACGAGCAGTACTTC.

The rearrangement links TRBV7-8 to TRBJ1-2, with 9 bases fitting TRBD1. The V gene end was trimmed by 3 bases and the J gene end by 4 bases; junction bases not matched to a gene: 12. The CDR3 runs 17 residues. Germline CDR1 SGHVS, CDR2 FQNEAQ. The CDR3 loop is CASSFTGGFLPSYGYTF. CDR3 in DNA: TGTGCCAGCAGCTTTACAGGGGGCTTTCTGCCAAGCTATGGCTACACCTTC.

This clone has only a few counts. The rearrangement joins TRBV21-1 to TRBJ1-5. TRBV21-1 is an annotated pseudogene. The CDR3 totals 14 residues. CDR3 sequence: CASSKVRTNQPQHF. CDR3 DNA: TGTGCCAGCAGCAAAGTGCGCACTAATCAGCCCCAGCATTTT.

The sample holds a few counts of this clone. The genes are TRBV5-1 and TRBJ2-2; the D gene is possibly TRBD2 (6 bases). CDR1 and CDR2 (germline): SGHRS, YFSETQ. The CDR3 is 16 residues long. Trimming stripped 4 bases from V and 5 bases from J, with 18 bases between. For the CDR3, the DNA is TGCGCCAGCAGCCTGAAAAGTCCGGGAGATACCGGGGAGCTGTTTTTT. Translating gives CASSLKSPGDTGELFF.

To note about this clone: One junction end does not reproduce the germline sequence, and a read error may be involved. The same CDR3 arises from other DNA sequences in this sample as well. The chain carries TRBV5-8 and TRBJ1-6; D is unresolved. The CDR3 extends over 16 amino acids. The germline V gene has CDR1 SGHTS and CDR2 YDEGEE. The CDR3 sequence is CASSQDGEGGGSPLHF. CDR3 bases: TGCGCCAGCAGCCAAGATGGGGAGGGTGGAGGGTCACCCCTCCACTTT.

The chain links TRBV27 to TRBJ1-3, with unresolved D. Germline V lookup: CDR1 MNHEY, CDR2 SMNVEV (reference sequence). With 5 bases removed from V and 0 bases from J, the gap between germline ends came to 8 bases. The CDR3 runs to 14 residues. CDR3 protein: CASSKQSSGNTIYF. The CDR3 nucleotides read TGTGCCAGCAGTAAACAGTCCTCTGGAAACACCATATATTTT.

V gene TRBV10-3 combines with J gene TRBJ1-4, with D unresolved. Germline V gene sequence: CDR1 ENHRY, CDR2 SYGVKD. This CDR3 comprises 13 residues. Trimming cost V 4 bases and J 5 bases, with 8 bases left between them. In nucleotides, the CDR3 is TGTGCCATCAGTGGGAGTTGGAATGAAAAACTGTTTTTT. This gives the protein CAISGSWNEKLFF.

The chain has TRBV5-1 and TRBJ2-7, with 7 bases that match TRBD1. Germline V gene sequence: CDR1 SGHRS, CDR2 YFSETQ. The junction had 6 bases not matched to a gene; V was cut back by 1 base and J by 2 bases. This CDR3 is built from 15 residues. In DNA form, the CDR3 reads TGCGCCAGCAGCTTGCCGACAGGGAAACCCTACGAGCAGTACTTC. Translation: CASSLPTGKPYEQYF.

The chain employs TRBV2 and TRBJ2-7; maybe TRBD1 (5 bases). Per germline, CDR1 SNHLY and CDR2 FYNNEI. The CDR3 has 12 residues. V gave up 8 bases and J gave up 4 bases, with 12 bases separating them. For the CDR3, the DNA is TGTGCCAGCTCGGAAGGGGTTTACGAGCAGTACTTC. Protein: CASSEGVYEQYF.

The CDR3 spells CASSLSGGLGEQYF. The CDR3 DNA reads TGTGCCAGCAGTTTATCAGGGGGGTTGGGCGAGCAGTACTTC. The gene calls are TRBV28 and TRBJ2-7; a possible D gene is TRBD1 (7 bases). Germline V gene sequence: CDR1 MDHEN, CDR2 SYDVKM. This CDR3 spans 14 amino acids. Deletions cut 1 base from V and 6 bases from J, with 13 bases between.

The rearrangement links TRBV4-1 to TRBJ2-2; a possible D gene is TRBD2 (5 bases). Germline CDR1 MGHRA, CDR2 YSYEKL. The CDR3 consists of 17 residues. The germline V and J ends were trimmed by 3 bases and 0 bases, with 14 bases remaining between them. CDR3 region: CASSHSGGLANTGELFF. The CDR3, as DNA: TGCGCCAGCAGCCACTCGGGCGGACTCGCGAACACCGGGGAGCTGTTTTTT.

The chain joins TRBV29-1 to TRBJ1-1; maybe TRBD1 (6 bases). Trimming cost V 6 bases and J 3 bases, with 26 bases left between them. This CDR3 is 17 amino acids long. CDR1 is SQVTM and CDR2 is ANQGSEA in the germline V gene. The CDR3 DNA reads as TGCAGCGTCCGTTCTTTACCCAAACAGGGAACCGACACTGAAGCTTTCTTT. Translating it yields CSVRSLPKQGTDTEAFF.

In DNA, the CDR3 is TGTGCCAGTAGTATCTTGACTCATACCGGGGAGCTGTTTTTT. It specifies CASSILTHTGELFF. The chain carries TRBV19 and TRBJ2-2, with D unresolved. This CDR3 spans 14 amino acids. Trimming left V 3 bases short and J 5 bases short, with 10 bases between. Germline CDR1 and CDR2: LNHDA and SQIVND (reference sequence).